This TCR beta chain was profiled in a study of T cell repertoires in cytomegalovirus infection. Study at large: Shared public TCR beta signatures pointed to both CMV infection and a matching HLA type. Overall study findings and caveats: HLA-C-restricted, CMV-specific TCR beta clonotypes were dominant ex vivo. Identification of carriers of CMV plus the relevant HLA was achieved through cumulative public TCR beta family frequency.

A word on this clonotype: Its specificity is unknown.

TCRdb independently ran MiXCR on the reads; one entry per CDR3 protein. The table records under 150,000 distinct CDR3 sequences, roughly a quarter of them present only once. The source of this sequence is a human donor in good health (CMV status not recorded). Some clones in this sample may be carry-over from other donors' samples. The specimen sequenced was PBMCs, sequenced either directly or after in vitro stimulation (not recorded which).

This chain's CDR3 is CASSLGTGSEQFF. The CDR3 DNA reads TGTGCCAGCAGCTTAGGGACCGGCAGTGAGCAGTTCTTC. The chain combines TRBV7-6 with TRBJ2-1, with unresolved D. Germline CDR1 reads SGHVS; CDR2 reads FNYEAQ. The CDR3 runs 13 residues. Deletions cut 1 base from V and 9 bases from J, with 10 bases between.